This entry describes one T cell receptor beta chain. This CDR3 region has 17 residues. V lost 1 base and J lost 4; bases outside the gene matches: 11. The germline V gene has CDR1 SGHVS and CDR2 FQNEAQ. Primers included in the PCR were 60 Vbeta and 13 Jbeta primers. Method: immunoSEQ multiplex PCR; TCRdb's copy keeps in-frame clones and lacks some. The data hold 130,000 to 150,000 clones, with approximately 73% observed a single time. The data are from a study of cytomegalovirus exposure and HLA in healthy donors. The sequence was collected from a human donor in good health. Material: PBMCs. The rearrangement links TRBV7-8 to TRBJ2-5; TRBD1 aligns across 8 bases. For the CDR3, the DNA is TGTGCCAGCAGCTTAGGTATGGCAGGGGGCTGGAGAGAGACCCAGTACTTC. It encodes CASSLGMAGGWRETQYF.